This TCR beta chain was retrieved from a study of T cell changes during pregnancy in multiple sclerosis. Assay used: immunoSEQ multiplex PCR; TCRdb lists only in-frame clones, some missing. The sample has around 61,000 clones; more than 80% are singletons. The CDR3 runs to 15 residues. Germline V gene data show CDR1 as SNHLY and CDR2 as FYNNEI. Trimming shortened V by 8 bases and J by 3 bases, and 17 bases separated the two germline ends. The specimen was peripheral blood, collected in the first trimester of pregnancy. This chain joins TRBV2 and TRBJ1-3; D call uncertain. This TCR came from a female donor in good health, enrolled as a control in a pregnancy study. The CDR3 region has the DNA TGTGCCAGCTGGGAGGGAGATTCGATTGGAAACACCATATATTTT. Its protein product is CASWEGDSIGNTIYF.